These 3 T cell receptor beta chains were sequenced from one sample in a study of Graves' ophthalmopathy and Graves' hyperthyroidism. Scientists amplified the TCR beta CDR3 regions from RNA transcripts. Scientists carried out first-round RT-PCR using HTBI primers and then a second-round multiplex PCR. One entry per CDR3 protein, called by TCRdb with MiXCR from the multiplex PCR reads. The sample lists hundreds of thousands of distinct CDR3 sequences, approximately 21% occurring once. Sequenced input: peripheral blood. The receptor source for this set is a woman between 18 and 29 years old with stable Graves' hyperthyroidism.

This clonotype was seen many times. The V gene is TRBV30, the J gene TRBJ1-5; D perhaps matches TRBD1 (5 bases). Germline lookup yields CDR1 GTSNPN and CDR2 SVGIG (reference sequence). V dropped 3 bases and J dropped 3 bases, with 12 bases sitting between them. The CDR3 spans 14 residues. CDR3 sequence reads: CAWRIGVLNQPQHF. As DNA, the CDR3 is TGTGCCTGGAGAATAGGGGTCCTCAATCAGCCCCAGCATTTT.

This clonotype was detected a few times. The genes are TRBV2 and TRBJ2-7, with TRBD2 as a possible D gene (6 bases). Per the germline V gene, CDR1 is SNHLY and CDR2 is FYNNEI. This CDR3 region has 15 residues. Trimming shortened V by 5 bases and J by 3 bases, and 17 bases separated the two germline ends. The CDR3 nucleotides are TGTGCCAGCAGTCATGGTTCCTCCGGGGGCTACGAGCAGTACTTC. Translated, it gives CASSHGSSGGYEQYF. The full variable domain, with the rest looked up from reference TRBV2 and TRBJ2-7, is EPEVTQTPSHQVTQMGQEVILRCVPISNHLYFYWYRQILGQKVEFLVSFYNNEISEKSEIFDDQFSVERPDGSNFTLKIRSTKLEDSAMYFCASSHGSSGGYEQYFGPGTRLTVT.

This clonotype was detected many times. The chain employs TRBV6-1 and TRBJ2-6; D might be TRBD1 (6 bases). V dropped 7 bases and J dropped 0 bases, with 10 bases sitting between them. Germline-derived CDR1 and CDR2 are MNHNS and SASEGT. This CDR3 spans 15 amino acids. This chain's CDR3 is CASTTGISGANVLTF. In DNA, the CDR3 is TGTGCCAGCACTACAGGGATCTCTGGGGCCAACGTCCTGACTTTC.